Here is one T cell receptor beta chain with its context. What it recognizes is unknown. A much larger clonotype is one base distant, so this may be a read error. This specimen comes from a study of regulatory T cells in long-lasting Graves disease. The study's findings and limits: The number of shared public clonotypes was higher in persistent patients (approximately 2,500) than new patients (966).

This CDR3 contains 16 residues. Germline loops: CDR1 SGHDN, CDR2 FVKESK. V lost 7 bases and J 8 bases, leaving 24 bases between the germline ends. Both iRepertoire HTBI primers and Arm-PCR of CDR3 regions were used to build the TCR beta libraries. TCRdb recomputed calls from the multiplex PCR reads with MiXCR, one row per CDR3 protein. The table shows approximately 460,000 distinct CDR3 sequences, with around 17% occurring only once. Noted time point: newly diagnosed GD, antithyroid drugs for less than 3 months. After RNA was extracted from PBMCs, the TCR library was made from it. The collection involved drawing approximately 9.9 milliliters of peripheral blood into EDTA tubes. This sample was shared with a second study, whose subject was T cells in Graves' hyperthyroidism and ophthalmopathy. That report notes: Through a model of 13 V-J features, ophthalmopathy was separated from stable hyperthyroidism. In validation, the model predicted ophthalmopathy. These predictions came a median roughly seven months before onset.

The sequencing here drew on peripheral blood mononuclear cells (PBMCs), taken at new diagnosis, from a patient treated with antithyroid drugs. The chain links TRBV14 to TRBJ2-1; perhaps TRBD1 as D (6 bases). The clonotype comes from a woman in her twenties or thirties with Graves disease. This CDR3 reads CASNHQGSWLGDEQFF. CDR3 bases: TGTGCCAGCAACCATCAGGGGTCCTGGCTTGGAGATGAGCAGTTCTTC.